The sequence of this T cell receptor (beta chain) was determined in a study of T cell clones after liver transplantation (dated by TCRdb to between 2018 and 2020). For the study in its entirety: The samples were obtained from ITN030ST, a randomized trial that attempted immunosuppression withdrawal within 2 years after liver transplantation. Donor-reactive T cell clones were identified by TCRbeta sequencing following a pre-transplant mixed lymphocyte reaction and were subsequently tracked in post-transplant blood. The studied cohort comprised 8 liver transplant recipients, 3 classified as tolerant and 5 as non-tolerant. Three of the eight recipients were HCV-positive; the others were transplanted for non-autoimmune, non-viral indications. Blood samples were collected pre-transplant, then pre-randomization ahead of withdrawal, and finally post-randomization once withdrawal had either been completed or failed. As an antigen-independent comparator for the donor-reactive sequences, third party-reactive TCRbeta sequences from pre-transplant MLRs were identified as well. Tolerance was defined as complete immunosuppression withdrawal for at least one year with no rise in liver enzymes beyond twice the upper limit of normal. No induction therapy was given to the subjects, and standard immunosuppression was administered until randomization at 12-24 months post-transplant.

Details on this clone: Its specific antigen is unknown. No per-base quality is available; no much larger clone lies one base away.

The CDR3 runs 14 residues from the cysteine to the phenylalanine. Only the CDR3 part of the read is kept: 42 bases, read in frame from the first base. CDR1 and CDR2, per the germline V gene, are MDHEN and SYDVKM. Trimmed from V: 6 bases; trimmed from J: 0 bases; junction bases lacking a gene match: 1. The paper as a whole reports these results and caveats: A greater decline was seen for donor-reactive sequences than for third party-reactive sequences, suggesting partial antigen-specific deletion unrelated to withdrawal success. The conclusions were preliminary, being limited by small, heterogeneous patient numbers and by non-standardized post-transplant time points. In a couple of subjects, low numbers of available donor cells limited the measurable donor-reactive repertoire. Since no allograft tissue specimens were available, donor-reactive T cells may have migrated into the graft instead of being deleted. After accounting for repertoire turnover, donor-reactive detection was significantly reduced in 7 of 8 subjects for CD4 and 8 of 8 for CD8. Circulating donor-reactive CD4 TCRbeta sequences fell significantly post-transplant in most of the 8 subjects, irrespective of tolerance or HCV status.

High-throughput TCRbeta CDR3 sequencing of frozen genomic DNA was performed by immunoSEQ, including PCR amplification, mapping, bias correction and internal controls. Processing in the source paper ran as follows. Only productive rearrangements were retained, and each unique TCRbeta sequence was defined by its CDR3 nucleotide sequence together with its V and J gene. For a sequence to be called donor-reactive, it needed a frequency of at least 0.01% and at least 5-fold expansion in CFSE-low cells compared with unstimulated pre-transplant cells. Minimum frequency thresholds were set for each subject on the basis of the unstimulated sample with the lowest template count, so that a detection power of at least 90% was ensured. Repertoire turnover was measured by Jensen-Shannon divergence between the top 1000 TCRbeta sequences post- and pre-transplant. Two-sided Fisher's exact tests were used to test for changes in the detection of donor-reactive sequences. The table comes from immuneACCESS by way of TCRdb, which keeps in-frame sequences with V and J called. Part of the clones is missing from these tables; in studies checked, under half for an unresolved V gene and the rest for unknown reasons. The V and J calls and clone size come from that table; D and trimming were worked out from the DNA. In this sample the table shows roughly 73,000 clones, 80% of which occur a single time. In total, the top ten clones hold about 0.6% of the sample.

Explained via the paper, the time point label denotes: pre-transplant. Unstimulated PBMCs, after thawing, were stained for CD3, CD4 and CD8 and then FACS-sorted into CD3+CD4+ and CD3+CD8+ populations. All 8 studied subjects were randomized to withdrawal of immunosuppression. The Qiagen DNeasy Blood and Tissue Kit was used for isolation of genomic DNA. This clonotype was obtained from a human donor who received a liver transplant. Recombination connected TRBV28 to TRBJ1-3, and TRBD1 aligns with 8 junction nucleotides. The sequencing used CD4+ T cells from blood, collected before liver transplant. The bases are TGTGCCAGCAGGGACAGGGTCTCTGGAAACACCATATATTTT. Its protein reads: CASRDRVSGNTIYF.